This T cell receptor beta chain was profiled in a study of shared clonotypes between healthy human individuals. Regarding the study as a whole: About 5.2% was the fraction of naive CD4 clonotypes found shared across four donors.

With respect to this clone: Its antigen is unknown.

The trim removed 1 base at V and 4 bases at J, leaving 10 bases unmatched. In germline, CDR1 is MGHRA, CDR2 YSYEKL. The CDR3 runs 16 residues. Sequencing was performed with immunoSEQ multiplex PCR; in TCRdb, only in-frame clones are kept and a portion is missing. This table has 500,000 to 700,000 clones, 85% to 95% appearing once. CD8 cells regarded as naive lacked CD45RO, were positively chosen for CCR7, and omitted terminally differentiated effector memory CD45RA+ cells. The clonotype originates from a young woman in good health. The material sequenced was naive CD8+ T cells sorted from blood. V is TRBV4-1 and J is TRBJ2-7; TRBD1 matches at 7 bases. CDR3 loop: CASSQVGQEVSYEQYF. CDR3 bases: TGCGCCAGCAGCCAAGTTGGACAGGAGGTCTCATACGAGCAGTACTTC.